This T cell receptor (beta chain) came from a study of blood T cell repertoires in COVID-19. Whole-study context: Acute and convalescent COVID-19 samples came from the United States, Italy and Spain.

The repertoire was sequenced with immunoSEQ multiplex PCR; TCRdb's copy has only in-frame clones and lacks some. Among some 200,000 clones, just under 85% were seen once, and the ten largest hold 6.9%. V dropped 5 bases and J dropped 1; count of bases not matched to a gene: 11. The CDR3 is 18 amino acids. CDR1 is LGHNA and CDR2 is YNFKEQ in the germline V gene. This TCR derives from a human donor with acute or convalescent COVID-19. The donor label of this sample is uncertain. The sample taken for sequencing was peripheral blood. The chain employs TRBV4-2 and TRBJ2-1, with TRBD2 identical over 10 bases. CDR3 in DNA: TGTGCCAGCAGCAAAACCGGGACTAGCGTCGGTTCCTACAATGAGCAGTTCTTC. Its translation is CASSKTGTSVGSYNEQFF.